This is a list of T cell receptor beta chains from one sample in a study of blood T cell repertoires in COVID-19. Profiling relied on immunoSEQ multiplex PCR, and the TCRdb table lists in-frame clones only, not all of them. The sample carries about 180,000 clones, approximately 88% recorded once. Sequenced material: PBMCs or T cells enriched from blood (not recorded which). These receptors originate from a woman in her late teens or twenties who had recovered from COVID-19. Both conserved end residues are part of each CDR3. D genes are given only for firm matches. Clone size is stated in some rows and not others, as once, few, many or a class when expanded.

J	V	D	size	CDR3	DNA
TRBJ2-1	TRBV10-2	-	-	CASSDNSYNEQFF	TGCGCCAGCAGCGACAACTCCTACAATGAGCAGTTCTTC
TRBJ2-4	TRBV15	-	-	CATSRDREAKNIQYF	TGTGCCACCAGCAGAGATCGGGAAGCCAAAAACATTCAGTACTTC
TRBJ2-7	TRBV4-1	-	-	CASSQELGGYEQYF	TGCGCCAGCAGCCAAGAGCTAGGGGGCTACGAGCAGTACTTC
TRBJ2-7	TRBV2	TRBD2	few	CASSASGGAVGTQYF	TGTGCCAGCAGTGCCTCGGGGGGGGCAGTAGGGACGCAGTACTTC
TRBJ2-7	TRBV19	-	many	CASSINRAYEQYF	TGTGCCAGTAGTATAAACAGGGCCTACGAGCAGTACTTC
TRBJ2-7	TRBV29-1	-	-	CSVEETYEQYF	TGCAGCGTTGAAGAGACTTACGAGCAGTACTTC
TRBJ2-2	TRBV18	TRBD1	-	CASSTLGTGDTGELFF	TGTGCCAGCTCAACCCTCGGGACAGGGGACACCGGGGAGCTGTTTTTT
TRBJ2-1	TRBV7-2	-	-	CASSLALANNEQFF	TGTGCCAGCAGCTTAGCGCTAGCGAACAATGAGCAGTTCTTC
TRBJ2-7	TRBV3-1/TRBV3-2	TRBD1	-	CASSQGTGGYEQYF	TGTGCCAGCAGCCAAGGGACAGGGGGCTACGAGCAGTACTTC
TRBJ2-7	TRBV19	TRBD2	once	CASMGSSGANQYEQYF	TGTGCCAGTATGGGCTCTAGCGGGGCGAACCAATACGAGCAGTACTTC
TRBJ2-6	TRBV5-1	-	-	CASWGVREDSGANVLTF	TGCGCCAGCTGGGGCGTCAGGGAGGACTCTGGGGCCAACGTCCTGACTTTC
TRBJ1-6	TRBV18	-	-	CASSPQGDLRSPLHF	TGTGCCAGCTCACCTCAGGGCGACCTGCGGTCACCCCTCCACTTT
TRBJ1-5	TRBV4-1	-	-	CASSQAITGIGPQHF	TGCGCCAGCAGCCAAGCTATTACAGGGATCGGGCCCCAGCATTTT
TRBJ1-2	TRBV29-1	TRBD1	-	CSVETGVYGYTF	TGCAGCGTTGAAACAGGGGTATATGGCTACACCTTC
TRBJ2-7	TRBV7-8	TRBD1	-	CASSRDSLYEQYF	TGTGCCAGCAGCCGGGACAGCCTCTACGAGCAGTACTTC
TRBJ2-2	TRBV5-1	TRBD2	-	CASSTGTSGNRELFF	TGCGCCAGCAGCACAGGGACTAGCGGGAATAGGGAGCTGTTTTTT
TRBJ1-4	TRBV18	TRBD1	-	CASSPARTGLHEKLFF	TGTGCCAGCTCACCAGCTCGGACAGGCCTTCATGAAAAACTGTTTTTT
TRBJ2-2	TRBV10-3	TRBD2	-	CAISGYSGRALDTGELFF	TGTGCCATCAGTGGATATAGCGGGAGGGCCTTAGACACCGGGGAGCTGTTTTTT
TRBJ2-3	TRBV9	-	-	CASSRRESDTQYF	TGTGCCAGCAGCCGCAGGGAATCAGATACGCAGTATTTT
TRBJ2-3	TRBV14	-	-	CASSGGSTDTQYF	TGTGCCAGCAGTGGCGGAAGCACAGATACGCAGTATTTT
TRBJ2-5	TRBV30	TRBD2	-	CAWDIGLAGPSLQETQYF	TGTGCCTGGGATATAGGACTAGCGGGCCCGAGCTTACAAGAGACCCAGTACTTC
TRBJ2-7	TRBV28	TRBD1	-	CASSLRDRPYEQYF	TGTGCCAGCAGTTTACGGGACAGGCCCTACGAGCAGTACTTC
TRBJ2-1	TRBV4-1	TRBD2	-	CASSQDRLAGNNEQFF	TGCGCCAGCAGCCAAGATCGGCTAGCGGGAAACAATGAGCAGTTCTTC
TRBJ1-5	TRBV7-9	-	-	CASSRTGLEQPQHF	TGTGCCAGCAGCCGCACAGGGTTGGAACAGCCCCAGCATTTT
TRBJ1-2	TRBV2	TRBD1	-	CASSGQGYGYTF	TGTGCCAGCAGTGGACAGGGGTATGGCTACACCTTC
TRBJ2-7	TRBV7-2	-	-	CASSLGGQPSSYEQYF	TGTGCCAGCAGCTTAGGGGGGCAGCCCTCATCCTACGAGCAGTACTTC
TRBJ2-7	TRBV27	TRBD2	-	CASSFIGEGGEQYF	TGTGCCAGCAGTTTCATCGGGGAGGGCGGCGAGCAGTACTTC
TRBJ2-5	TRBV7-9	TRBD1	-	CASSPGTGDQETQYF	TGTGCCAGCAGCCCCGGGACAGGGGACCAAGAGACCCAGTACTTC
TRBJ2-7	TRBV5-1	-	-	CASSLGQGAYEQYF	TGCGCCAGCAGCTTGGGGCAGGGCGCCTACGAGCAGTACTTC
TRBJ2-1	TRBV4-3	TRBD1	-	CANSQAGQGTYNEQFF	TGCGCCAACAGCCAAGCGGGACAGGGCACCTACAATGAGCAGTTCTTC
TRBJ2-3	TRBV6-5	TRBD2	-	CASRTSGGPDTQYF	TGTGCCAGCAGGACTAGCGGGGGACCAGATACGCAGTATTTT
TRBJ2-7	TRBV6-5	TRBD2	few	CASSYSGDYGNYEQYF	TGTGCCAGCAGTTACTCTGGGGACTACGGGAACTACGAGCAGTACTTC
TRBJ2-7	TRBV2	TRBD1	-	CASRRVDRGPEQYF	TGTGCCAGCCGGCGAGTGGACAGGGGACCCGAGCAGTACTTC
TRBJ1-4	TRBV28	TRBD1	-	CASSFEPGTESSNEKLFF	TGTGCCAGCAGTTTCGAACCAGGGACAGAAAGCTCAAATGAAAAACTGTTTTTT
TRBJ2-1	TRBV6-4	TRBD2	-	CASSDSGGGSYNEQFF	TGTGCCAGCAGTGACTCAGGCGGGGGGTCCTACAATGAGCAGTTCTTC
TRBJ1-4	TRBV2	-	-	CASSKRGGDEKLFF	TGTGCCAGCAGTAAGCGGGGCGGGGATGAAAAACTGTTTTTT
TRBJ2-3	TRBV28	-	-	CASKLTSTDTQYF	TGTGCCAGCAAGTTAACTAGCACAGATACGCAGTATTTT
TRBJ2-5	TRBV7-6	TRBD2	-	CASSPWGEREIVETQYF	TGTGCCAGCAGCCCCTGGGGGGAGCGGGAGATCGTAGAGACCCAGTACTTC
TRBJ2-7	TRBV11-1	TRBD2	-	CASSSSGGAAEQYF	TGTGCCAGCAGCTCTAGCGGGGGGGCTGCCGAGCAGTACTTC
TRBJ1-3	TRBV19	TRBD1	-	CASSIGPGQSSGNTIYF	TGTGCCAGTAGTATCGGACCGGGACAGAGCTCTGGAAACACCATATATTTT
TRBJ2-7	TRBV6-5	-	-	CASRRSSSSYEQYF	TGTGCCAGCCGGCGGTCCTCGAGCTCCTACGAGCAGTACTTC
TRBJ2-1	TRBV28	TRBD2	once	CASSLVLREGYNEQFF	TGTGCCAGCAGTTTGGTGCTCAGGGAGGGATACAATGAGCAGTTCTTC
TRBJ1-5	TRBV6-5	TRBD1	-	CASSSIPGQGGQPQHF	TGTGCCAGCAGTTCCATCCCAGGACAGGGGGGGCAGCCCCAGCATTTT
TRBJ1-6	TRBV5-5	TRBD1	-	CASSRRGQGGSPLHF	TGTGCCAGCAGCCGGAGGGGGCAGGGAGGTTCACCCCTCCACTTT
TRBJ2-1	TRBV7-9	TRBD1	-	CASSRSGTGSYNEQFF	TGTGCCAGCAGTCGATCCGGGACAGGGTCCTACAATGAGCAGTTCTTC
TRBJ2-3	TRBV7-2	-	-	CASSQGTLHPDTQYF	TGTGCCAGCAGCCAGGGGACATTACACCCAGATACGCAGTATTTT
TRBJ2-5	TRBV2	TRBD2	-	CASSGRFSGGGETQYF	TGTGCCAGCAGTGGACGCTTTAGCGGGGGGGGTGAGACCCAGTACTTC
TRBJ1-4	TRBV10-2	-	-	CASSAGMAGYLFF	TGCGCCAGCAGCGCCGGGATGGCAGGCTATTTGTTTTTT
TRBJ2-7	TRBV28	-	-	CASSWGRTYEQYF	TGTGCCAGCAGTTGGGGCCGAACCTACGAGCAGTACTTC